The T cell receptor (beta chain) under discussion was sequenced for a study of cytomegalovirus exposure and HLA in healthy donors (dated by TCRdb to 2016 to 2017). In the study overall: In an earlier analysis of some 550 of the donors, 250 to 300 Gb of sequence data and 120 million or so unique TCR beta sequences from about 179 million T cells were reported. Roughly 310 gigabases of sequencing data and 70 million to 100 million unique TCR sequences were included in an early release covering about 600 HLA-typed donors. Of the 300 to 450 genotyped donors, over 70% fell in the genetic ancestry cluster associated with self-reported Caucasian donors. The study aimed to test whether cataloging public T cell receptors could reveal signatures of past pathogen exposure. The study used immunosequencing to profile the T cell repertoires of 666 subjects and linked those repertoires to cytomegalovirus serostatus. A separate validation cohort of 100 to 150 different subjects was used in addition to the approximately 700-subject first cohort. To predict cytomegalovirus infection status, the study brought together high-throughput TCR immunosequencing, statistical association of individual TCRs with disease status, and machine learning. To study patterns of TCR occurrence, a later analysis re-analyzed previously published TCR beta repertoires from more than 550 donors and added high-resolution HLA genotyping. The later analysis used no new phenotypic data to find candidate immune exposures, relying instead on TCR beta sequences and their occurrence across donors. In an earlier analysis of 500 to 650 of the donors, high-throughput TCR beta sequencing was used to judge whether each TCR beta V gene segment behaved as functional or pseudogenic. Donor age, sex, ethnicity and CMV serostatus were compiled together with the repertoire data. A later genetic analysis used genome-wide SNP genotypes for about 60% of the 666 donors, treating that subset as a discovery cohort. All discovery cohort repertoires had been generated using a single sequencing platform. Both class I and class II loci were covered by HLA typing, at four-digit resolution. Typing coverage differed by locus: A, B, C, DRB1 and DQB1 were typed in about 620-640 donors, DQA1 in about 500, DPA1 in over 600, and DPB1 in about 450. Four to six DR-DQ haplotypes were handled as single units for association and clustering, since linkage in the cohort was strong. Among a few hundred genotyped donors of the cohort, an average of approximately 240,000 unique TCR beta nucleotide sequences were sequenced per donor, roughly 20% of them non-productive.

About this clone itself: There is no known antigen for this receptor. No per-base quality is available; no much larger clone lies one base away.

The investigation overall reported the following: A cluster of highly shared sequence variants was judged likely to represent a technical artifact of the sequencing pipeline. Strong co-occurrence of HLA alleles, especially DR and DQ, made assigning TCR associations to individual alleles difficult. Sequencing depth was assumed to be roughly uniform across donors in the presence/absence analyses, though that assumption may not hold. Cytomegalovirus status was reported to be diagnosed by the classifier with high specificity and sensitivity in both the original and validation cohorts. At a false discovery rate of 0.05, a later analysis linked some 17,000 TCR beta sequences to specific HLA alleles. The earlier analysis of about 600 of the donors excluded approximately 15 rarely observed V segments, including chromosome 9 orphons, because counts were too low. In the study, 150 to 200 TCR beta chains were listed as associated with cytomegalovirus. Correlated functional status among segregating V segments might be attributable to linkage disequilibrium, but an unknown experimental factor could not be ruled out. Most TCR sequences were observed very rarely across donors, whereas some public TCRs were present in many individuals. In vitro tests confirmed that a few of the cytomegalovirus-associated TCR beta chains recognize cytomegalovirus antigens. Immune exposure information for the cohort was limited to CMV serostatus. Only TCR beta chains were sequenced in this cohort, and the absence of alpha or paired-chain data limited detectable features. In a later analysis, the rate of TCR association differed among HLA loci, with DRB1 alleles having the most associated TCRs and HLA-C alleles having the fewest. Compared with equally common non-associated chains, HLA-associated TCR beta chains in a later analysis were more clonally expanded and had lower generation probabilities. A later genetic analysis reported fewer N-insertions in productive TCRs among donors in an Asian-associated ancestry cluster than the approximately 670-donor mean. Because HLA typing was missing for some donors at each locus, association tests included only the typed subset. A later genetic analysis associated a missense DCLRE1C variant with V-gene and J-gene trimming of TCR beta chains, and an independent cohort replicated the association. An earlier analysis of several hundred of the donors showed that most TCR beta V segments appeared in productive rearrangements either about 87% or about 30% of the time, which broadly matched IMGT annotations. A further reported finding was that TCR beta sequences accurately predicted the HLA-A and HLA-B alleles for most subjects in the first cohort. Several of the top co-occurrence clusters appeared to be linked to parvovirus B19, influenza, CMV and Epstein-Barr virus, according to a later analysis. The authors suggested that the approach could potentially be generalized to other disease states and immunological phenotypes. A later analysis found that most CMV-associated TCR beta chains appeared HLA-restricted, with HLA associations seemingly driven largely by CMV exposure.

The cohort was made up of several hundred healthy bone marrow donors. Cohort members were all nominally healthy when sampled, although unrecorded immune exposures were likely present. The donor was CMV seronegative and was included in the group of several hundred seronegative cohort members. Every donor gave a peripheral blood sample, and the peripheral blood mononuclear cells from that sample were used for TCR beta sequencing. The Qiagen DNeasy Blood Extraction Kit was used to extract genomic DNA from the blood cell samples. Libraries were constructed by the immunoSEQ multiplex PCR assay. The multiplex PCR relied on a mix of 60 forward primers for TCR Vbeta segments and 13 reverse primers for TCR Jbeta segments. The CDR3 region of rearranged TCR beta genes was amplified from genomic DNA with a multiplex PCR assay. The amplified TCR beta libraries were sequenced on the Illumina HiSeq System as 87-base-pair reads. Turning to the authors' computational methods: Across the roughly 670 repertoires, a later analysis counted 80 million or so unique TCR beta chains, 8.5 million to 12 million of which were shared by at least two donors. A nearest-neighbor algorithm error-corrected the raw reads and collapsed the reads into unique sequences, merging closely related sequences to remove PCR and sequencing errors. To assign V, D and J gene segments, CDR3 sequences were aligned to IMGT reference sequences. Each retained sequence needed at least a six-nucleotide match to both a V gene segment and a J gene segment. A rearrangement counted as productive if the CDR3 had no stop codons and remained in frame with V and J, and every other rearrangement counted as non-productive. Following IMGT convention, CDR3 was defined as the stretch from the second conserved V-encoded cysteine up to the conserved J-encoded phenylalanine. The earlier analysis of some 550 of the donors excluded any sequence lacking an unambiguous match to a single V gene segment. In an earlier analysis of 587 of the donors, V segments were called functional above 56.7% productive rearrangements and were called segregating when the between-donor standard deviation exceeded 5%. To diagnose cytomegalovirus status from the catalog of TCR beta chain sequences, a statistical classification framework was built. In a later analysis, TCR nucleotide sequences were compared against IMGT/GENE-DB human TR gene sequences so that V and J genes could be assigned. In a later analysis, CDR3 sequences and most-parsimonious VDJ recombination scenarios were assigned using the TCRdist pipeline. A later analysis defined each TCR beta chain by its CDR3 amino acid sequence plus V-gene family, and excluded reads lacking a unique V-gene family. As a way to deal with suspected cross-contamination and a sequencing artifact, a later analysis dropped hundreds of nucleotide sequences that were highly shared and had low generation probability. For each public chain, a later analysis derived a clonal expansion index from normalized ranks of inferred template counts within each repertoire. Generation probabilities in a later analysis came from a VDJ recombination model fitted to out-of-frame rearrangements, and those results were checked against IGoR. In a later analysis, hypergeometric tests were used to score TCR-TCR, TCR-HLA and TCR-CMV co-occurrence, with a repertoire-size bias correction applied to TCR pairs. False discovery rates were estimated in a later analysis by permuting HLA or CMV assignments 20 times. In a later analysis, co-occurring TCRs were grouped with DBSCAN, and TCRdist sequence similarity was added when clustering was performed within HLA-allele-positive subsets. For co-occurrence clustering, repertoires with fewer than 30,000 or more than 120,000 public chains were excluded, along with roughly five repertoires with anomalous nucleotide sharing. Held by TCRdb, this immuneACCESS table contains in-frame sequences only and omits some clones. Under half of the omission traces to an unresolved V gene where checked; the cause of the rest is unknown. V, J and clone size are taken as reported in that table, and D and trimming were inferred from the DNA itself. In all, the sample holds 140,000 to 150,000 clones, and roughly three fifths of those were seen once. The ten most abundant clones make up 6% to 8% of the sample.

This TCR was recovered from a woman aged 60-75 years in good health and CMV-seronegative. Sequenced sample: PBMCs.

The CDR3 region has the sequence CASSLVGTGNNEQFF. The DNA reads as follows: TGCGCCAGCAGCTTGGTTGGGACAGGGAACAATGAGCAGTTCTTC. The sequence links TRBV5-1 to TRBJ2-1, and TRBD1 matches 9 of the central bases. V ends up 0 bases short and J 5 bases short, with an unmatched junction base count of 3. From a lookup of the germline V gene, CDR1 and CDR2 are SGHRS and YFSETQ. CDR3 length: 15 amino acids, cysteine to phenylalanine. CDR3 DNA only is kept here, 45 bases in frame from base 1.